This T cell receptor (beta chain) was found in a study of somatic mutations in cytotoxic T cells in rheumatoid arthritis (dated by TCRdb to 2015 to 2018). With regard to the full study: Patient peripheral blood (roughly 32 ml EDTA) was drawn right after diagnosis and before any treatment started. Some T-cell populations stained with V beta antibodies were sorted by flow on a FACSAria II or Sony SH800 to nearly 100% purity, with sorted V beta1+ cells additionally subjected to TCRB sequencing. For roughly 63 rheumatoid arthritis patients and roughly 22 healthy controls, TCRB deep sequencing was carried out. Patients and controls did not essentially differ in median age, which was nearly identical between the groups. Whether expanded CD8+ T-cell clones in untreated, newly diagnosed rheumatoid arthritis carry somatic mutations was the study question, and clonality was characterized with TCRB deep sequencing.

Sequencing of TCRB CDR3 was done on genomic DNA with the immunoSEQ assay. From the authors' description of their analysis: Patient CD8+ clones larger than 1% were compared against published virus-specific TCRB sequences, and only a few matched. Analyses were restricted to productive TCRB rearrangements. Clonality was calculated as a Shannon entropy-based productive clonality index, and a clone was defined by a unique TCRB CDR3 sequence. The template counts of each clone relative to the total templates per sample were used to calculate repertoire overlap between two samples. V-gene usage from TCRB sequencing and V-gene usage measured by flow cytometry were correlated (Spearman r of 0.61). What TCRdb holds here is the immuneACCESS table cut down to in-frame rearrangements. Part of the clones is not present; checked against another copy, under half of the missing clones reflect an unresolved V gene, and the others are unexplained. V and J calls and clone size are copied from that table; D and trimming were computed from the DNA. Present in this sample are 15,000 to 20,000 clones, 60% to 85% of which were seen just once. The ten largest clonotypes hold about 11% of the sample.

The germline V gene (reference sequence) specifies SGHNT as CDR1 and YYREEE as CDR2. Including the terminal cysteine and phenylalanine, the CDR3 comprises 17 residues. Only the CDR3 part of the read is kept: 51 bases, read in frame from the first base. V is cut back by 0 bases and J by 2 bases, with 9 bases in the junction unmatched. A word on this clone: This receptor's antigen is unknown. Base qualities were left out, and no much larger clone turns up one base away.

The paper as a whole reports these results and caveats: Rheumatoid arthritis patients and age-matched healthy controls did not significantly differ in CD8+ T-cell clonality. Several identical CD8+ TCRB sequences were found in both blood and synovial fluid, and in 8 of 65 patients the largest CD8+ clone exceeded 20% of CD8+ cells. The expanded CD8+ clones had unknown antigen targets, and not appearing in virus-specific databases did not rule out that they were virus-specific. An increase of CD8+ clonality with age was seen in patients (Spearman r ≈ 0.5) but not in healthy controls. No adjustment for multiple comparisons was made for the slight TRBV07 underrepresentation in patients.

On an AutoMACS, CD4+ and CD8+ cells were isolated via positive magnetic bead selection, and their purity was verified by flow cytometry. After a first flow cytometry screen using a TCR V beta antibody panel, clonal expansions were characterized through TCRB deep sequencing of sorted CD8+ fractions. Ficoll-Paque PLUS density gradient separation was used to isolate peripheral blood mononuclear cells. Nucleospin Tissue or Tissue XS kits were used to extract DNA from CD4-enriched, CD8-enriched or PBMC samples, and a Qubit 2.0 fluorometer was used for quantification. The chain uses TRBV5-4 and TRBJ2-3; the central 7 bases match TRBD2. Sequenced sample: CD8+ T cells sorted from blood. This TCR came from an adult with rheumatoid arthritis. The sequenced DNA: TGTGCCAGCAGCTTGGCTTTGGTCGGGGGGTACACAGATACGCAGTATTTT. Translated, it gives CASSLALVGGYTDTQYF.